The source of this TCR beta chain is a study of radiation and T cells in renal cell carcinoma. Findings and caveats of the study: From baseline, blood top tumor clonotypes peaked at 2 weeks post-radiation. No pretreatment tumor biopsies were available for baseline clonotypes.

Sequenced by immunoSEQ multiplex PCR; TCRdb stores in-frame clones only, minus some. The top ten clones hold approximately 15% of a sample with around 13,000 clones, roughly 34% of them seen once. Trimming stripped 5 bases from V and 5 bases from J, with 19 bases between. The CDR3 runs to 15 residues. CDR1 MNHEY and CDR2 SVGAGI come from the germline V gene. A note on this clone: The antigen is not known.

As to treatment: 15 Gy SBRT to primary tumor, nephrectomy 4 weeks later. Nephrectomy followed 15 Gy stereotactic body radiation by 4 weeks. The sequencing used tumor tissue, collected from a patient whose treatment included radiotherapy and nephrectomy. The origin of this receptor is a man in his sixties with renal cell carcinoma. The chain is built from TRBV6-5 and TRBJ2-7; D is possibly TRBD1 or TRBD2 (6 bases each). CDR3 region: CASSPRGPRADEQYF. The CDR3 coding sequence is TGTGCCAGCAGTCCCCGGGGGCCCCGGGCGGACGAGCAGTACTTC.